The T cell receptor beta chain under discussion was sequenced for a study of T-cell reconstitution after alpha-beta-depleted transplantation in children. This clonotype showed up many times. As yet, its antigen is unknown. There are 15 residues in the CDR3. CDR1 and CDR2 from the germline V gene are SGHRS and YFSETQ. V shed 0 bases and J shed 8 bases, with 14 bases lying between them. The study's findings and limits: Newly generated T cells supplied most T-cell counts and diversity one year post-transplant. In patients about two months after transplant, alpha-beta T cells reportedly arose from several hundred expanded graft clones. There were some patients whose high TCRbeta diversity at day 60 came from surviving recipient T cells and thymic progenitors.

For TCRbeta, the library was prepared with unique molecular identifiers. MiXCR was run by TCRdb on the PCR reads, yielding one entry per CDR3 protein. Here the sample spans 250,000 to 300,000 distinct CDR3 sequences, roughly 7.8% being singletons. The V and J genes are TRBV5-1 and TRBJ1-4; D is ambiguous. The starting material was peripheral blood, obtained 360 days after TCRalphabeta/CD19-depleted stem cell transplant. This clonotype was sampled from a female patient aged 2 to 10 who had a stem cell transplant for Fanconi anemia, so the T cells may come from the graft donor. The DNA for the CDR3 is TGCGCCAGCAGCTTGGCCGGCGGTTCTCGGGAAAAACTGTTTTTT. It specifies CASSLAGGSREKLFF.